This entry is about one TCR beta chain. Authors' data handling: Scientists estimated how many nucleated cells there were by amplifying reference gene primers. Sequenced by immunoSEQ multiplex PCR; TCRdb stores in-frame clones only, minus some. V, J and clone size derive from that table, while D and trimming were established from the DNA sequence. The sample has 160,000 or so clones, 90% seen once. This sample stems from a study of blood T cell repertoires in COVID-19. Germline CDR1 SGHTA, CDR2 FQGNSA. Trimming took 5 bases from V and 3 from J, leaving 14 bases between them. This CDR3 spans 15 amino acids.

Sequencing was done on a sample of peripheral blood. The V gene is TRBV7-2, the J gene TRBJ1-5; the D gene is possibly TRBD1 (5 bases). The TCR was taken from a man in his 60s with active or convalescent COVID-19. The CDR3 sequence: CASSRGLPSNQPQHF. The CDR3 DNA follows: TGTGCCAGCAGCCGGGGACTGCCGTCCAATCAGCCCCAGCATTTT.